This entry features one T cell receptor (beta chain) sequence. The antigen remains unidentified. Purities in excess of 95% were seen in all sorted populations. The entirety of the isolated RNA underwent reverse transcription, so expressed TCRB transcripts were sequenced. Data came from immunoSEQ multiplex PCR; TCRdb stores just in-frame clones and leaves some out. The sample gives a few hundred thousand clones, 8.5% to 10% of which show up once; 0.6% is in the top ten. The data originate from a study of beta chain features in type 1 diabetes. Looking at the study overall: The examined sorted cells totaled over 85,000,000 across samples. General study results and limits: Patients with Type 1 diabetes showed moderately but significantly shorter TCRB CDR3s in all four CD4+ subsets. The study found that naive, central memory and Treg TCRB repertoires appeared more similar in patients than in healthy donors.

Sample: central memory CD4+ T cells from blood. The sequence was collected from a young man with type 1 diabetes.

CDR3 in DNA: TGCGCCAGCAGCTGGGACCAAGAGACCCAGTACTTC. Encoded protein: CASSWDQETQYF. V gene TRBV5-1 combines with J gene TRBJ2-5; D uncertain. The V end was cut by 3 bases, the J end by 0 bases, with 3 bases between. There are 12 residues in the CDR3. CDR1 and CDR2 from the germline V gene are SGHRS and YFSETQ. The full variable domain, with the rest looked up from reference TRBV5-1 and TRBJ2-5, is KAGVTQTPRYLIKTRGQQVTLSCSPISGHRSVSWYQQTPGQGLQFLFEYFSETQRNKGNFPGRFSGRQFSNSRSEMNVSTLELGDSALYLCASSWDQETQYFGPGTRLLVL.